The T cell receptor beta chain described here comes from a study of blood T cell repertoires in COVID-19 (dated by TCRdb to 2018 to 2020). Describing the broader study: Samples from collaborators originated in the United States, Italy and Spain and spanned both the acute and convalescent phases of COVID-19. The prospective study material was composed of cDNA or gDNA derived from T cells, B-cell-depleted T cells, or PBMCs. Deeply sampled blood TCRbeta repertoires from subjects exposed to, actively infected with, or recovered from COVID-19 were included in the dataset. The repertoires were made available in a free public database intended to serve as a resource for research on the immune response to SARS-CoV-2. Samples came from the ongoing ImmuneRACE study (first 160 participants) plus 1,254 subjects from 6 global collaborators. The sample metadata nearly always contained a de-identified subject ID, COVID-19 status, age in years and sex. Where HLA class I and class II types were available, the types were taken from metadata supplied by the sample provider, not from assay-based typing.

Worth noting for this clone: Its cognate antigen has yet to be identified. No base quality values were provided; no much bigger clone lies one nucleotide off.

The V and J ends are trimmed by 9 bases and 4 bases, leaving 15 bases between them. Its CDR3 holds 13 amino acids, cysteine through phenylalanine. The CDR3 DNA has 39 bases and is translated from base 1. The germline V gene provides CDR1 MNHEY and CDR2 SVGAGI. Whole blood was collected in K2EDTA tubes by collaborating institutions according to the institutions' own protocols. For TCRbeta analysis, collaborator samples were shipped as frozen whole blood, as isolated PBMCs, or as DNA extracted from either sample type. The immunoSEQ Assay, a bias-controlled multiplex PCR, was used to amplify TCRbeta CDR3 regions from genomic DNA. The study's own analysis went as follows. Nucleated cell counts per sample were estimated from amplification of reference gene primers within the assay. To quantify the absolute abundance of each unique TCRbeta CDR3 rearrangement, sequence reads were collapsed and filtered. For each sample, productive Simpson clonality was calculated as the square root of Simpson's diversity index across productive rearrangements. The table comes from immuneACCESS by way of TCRdb, which keeps in-frame sequences with V and J called. Part of the clones is missing from these tables; in studies checked, under half for an unresolved V gene and the rest for unknown reasons. V and J calls and clone size are those listed in that table; D and trimming were worked out from the DNA. In all, the sample holds about 140,000 clones, and roughly four fifths of those were seen once. About 12% of the sample rests with the top ten.

General study outcomes and caveats: The quantity of clinical and demographic metadata differed by source and by participant and was supplied without curation.

The receptor comes from a man older than 75 with acute or convalescent COVID-19. The sequenced material came from peripheral blood. The chain is encoded by TRBV6-5 joined to TRBJ1-1; the D region possibly corresponds to TRBD1 (5 bases align). CDR3 loop: CASQGLLGTEAFF. In nucleotide form, the sequence is TGTGCCAGTCAGGGCCTTTTAGGCACTGAAGCTTTCTTT.